The clone carrying this T cell receptor (beta chain) was detected many times. What it recognizes is unknown. These data originate in a study of early T cells in non-severe SARS-CoV-2 infection. About the study: Investigators sequenced bulk RNA drawn from unsorted whole blood, and chains remained unpaired. Study results and limitations: The matching step, a VDJdb search, favored anti-spike CD8 responses and missed private and CD4 specificities.

Unique molecular identifiers tagged individual cDNA molecules. TCRdb recomputed calls from the 5' RACE reads with MiXCR, one row per CDR3 protein. The table has roughly 50,000 distinct CDR3 sequences, roughly 7.1% seen once. The receptor was isolated from an adult who was a healthcare worker with PCR-confirmed SARS-CoV-2 infection or an uninfected control (not recorded which). The sequences come from whole blood, collected at baseline.

The CDR3 DNA sequence: TGTGCCAGCACCCTTGAAGGCGGGGACACAGATACGCAGTATTTT. Translation: CASTLEGGDTDTQYF. The V call is TRBV2, the J call TRBJ2-3; a weak D match, TRBD2 (6 bases). From germline, CDR1 is SNHLY and CDR2 FYNNEI. Trimming pared 7 bases from V and 2 bases from J, leaving 16 bases between. The CDR3 is 15 residues long.